This paragraph reports one T cell receptor (beta chain). Its antigen is not known. The protocol was immunoSEQ multiplex PCR, while the TCRdb copy is restricted to in-frame clones and leaves out a portion. Of about 10,000 clones listed, more than 85% are singletons. The entry originates in a study of T cell clonotyping in hematopoietic cell transplantation. Time point reported: recipient sample about 28 days before transplant, after cytoreduction. Samples: about 28 days before transplant, then days 30, 100 and 180 after. Per germline, CDR1 KGHSH and CDR2 LQKENI. The CDR3 spans 16 residues. V shed 3 bases, J shed 2 bases, and the junction held 9 bases outside the gene matches. Study-wide findings and caveats: Recipient TCR diversity dropped after transplant; expanded clonotypes rose from day 30 to 180. Without cell sorting, CD4 versus CD8 contributions remain unresolved. At the given depth, recipient repertoires were over 95% de novo clonotypes.

This sequence joins TRBV18 and TRBJ2-5; 7 positions agree with TRBD2. The TCR originated in a woman aged 40 to 50 with acute myeloid leukemia. Some clones in this sample may be carry-over from other donors' samples. The source was peripheral blood mononuclear cells, collected before stem cell transplant. DNA of the CDR3: TGTGCCAGCTCACCTGGAGGTACTAGCGTACAAGAGACCCAGTACTTC. Translating gives CASSPGGTSVQETQYF.